This TCR beta chain came from a study of CD8 T cells in ankylosing spondylitis. Study results and limitations: Ankylosing spondylitis blood appeared to be characterized by a TCR beta motif of 8 or 9 highly homologous variants.

CDR3 length equals 14 residues. Between the trimmed V and J ends, which lost 8 bases and 1 base, there was a span of 13 bases. The germline V gene encodes CDR1 SGHVS and CDR2 FQNEAQ. TCRdb fed the 5' RACE reads into MiXCR, producing one record per CDR3 protein. The data show more than 250,000 distinct CDR3 sequences, approximately 8% seen once. In this sample, this clonotype turned up many times. What it binds is unknown. The TCR sequence derives from a male donor with ankylosing spondylitis. The sequenced sample consisted of blood, either unsorted or a sorted T cell fraction (not recorded which). The chain carries TRBV7-8 and TRBJ2-3, with D possibly being TRBD1 or TRBD2 (5 bases each). Here the CDR3 reads CASGGRVGTDTQYF. The DNA for the CDR3 is TGTGCCAGCGGAGGCAGGGTCGGCACAGATACGCAGTATTTT.